There are many counts of the clone carrying this T cell receptor (beta chain). Its specificity is unknown. RNA transcripts served as the template for amplifying TCR beta CDR3 regions. TCR CDR3 regions were first amplified by RT-PCR with HTBI primers. Each CDR3 protein gets one entry after TCRdb re-called the multiplex PCR reads with MiXCR. The table records about half a million distinct CDR3 sequences, 20% to 25% of them present only once. Per the germline V gene, CDR1 is KGHSH and CDR2 is LQKENI. V shed 5 bases, J shed 2 bases, and the junction held 3 bases outside the gene matches. The CDR3 has 14 residues. The sample belongs to a study of T cells in Graves' hyperthyroidism and ophthalmopathy. Study-wide results and caveats: Median prediction lead before ophthalmopathy onset was 6.5 to 7 months with the model.

The sequence was collected from a young man with Graves' hyperthyroidism. V gene TRBV18 combines with J gene TRBJ1-2, with 9 positions matching TRBD1. Material: blood. The CDR3 here is CASSTDRGNYGYTF. The CDR3 nucleotides read TGTGCCAGCTCAACAGACAGGGGGAACTATGGCTACACCTTC.